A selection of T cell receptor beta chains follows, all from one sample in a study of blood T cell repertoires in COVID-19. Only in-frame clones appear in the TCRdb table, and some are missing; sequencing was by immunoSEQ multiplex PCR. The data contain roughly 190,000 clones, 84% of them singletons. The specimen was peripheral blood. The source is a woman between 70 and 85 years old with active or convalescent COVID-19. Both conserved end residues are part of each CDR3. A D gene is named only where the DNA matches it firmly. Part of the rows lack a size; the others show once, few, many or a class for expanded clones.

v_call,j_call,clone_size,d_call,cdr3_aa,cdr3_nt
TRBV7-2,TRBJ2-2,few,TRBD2,CASSLARLAGGPTGELFF,TGTGCCAGCAGCTTAGCCCGACTAGCGGGAGGACCCACCGGGGAGCTGTTTTTT
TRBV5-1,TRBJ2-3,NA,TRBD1,CASSLRPDRRTPSTDTQYF,TGCGCCAGCAGCCTGCGACCGGACAGGCGTACTCCTAGCACAGATACGCAGTATTTT
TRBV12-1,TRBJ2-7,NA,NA,CASSSGLAGSYEQYF,TGTGCCAGCAGCTCTGGACTAGCGGGATCCTACGAGCAGTACTTC
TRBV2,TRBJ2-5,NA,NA,CASSNLRVGQETQYF,TGTGCCAGCAGTAACCTCAGGGTAGGGCAAGAGACCCAGTACTTC
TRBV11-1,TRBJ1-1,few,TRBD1,CASSLAGAGGTEAFF,TGTGCCAGCAGCTTGGCAGGGGCAGGGGGCACTGAAGCTTTCTTT
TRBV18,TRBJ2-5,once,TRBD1,CASSDRGRETQYF,TGTGCCAGCTCAGACAGGGGCAGGGAGACCCAGTACTTC
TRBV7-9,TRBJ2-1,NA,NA,CASSLGGGVSLNEQFF,TGTGCCAGCAGCTTAGGAGGGGGAGTCTCTTTAAATGAGCAGTTCTTC
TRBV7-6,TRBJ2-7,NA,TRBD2,CASRRGGAYEQYF,TGTGCCAGCAGGCGGGGGGGGGCCTACGAGCAGTACTTC
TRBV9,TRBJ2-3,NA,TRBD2,CASSPSGSGSTDTQYF,TGTGCCAGCAGCCCTAGCGGGAGCGGAAGCACAGATACGCAGTATTTT
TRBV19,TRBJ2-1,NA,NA,CATASSVEQFF,TGTGCCACCGCCTCTAGCGTTGAGCAGTTCTTC
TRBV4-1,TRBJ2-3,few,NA,CASSPDTSTDTQYF,TGCGCCAGCAGCCCGGACACTAGCACAGATACGCAGTATTTT
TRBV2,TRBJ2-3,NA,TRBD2,CASLGGLAADTQYF,TGTGCCAGCCTAGGGGGACTAGCGGCAGATACGCAGTATTTT
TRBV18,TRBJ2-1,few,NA,CASSPPRPGVGGNEQFF,TGTGCCAGCTCACCACCCCGGCCAGGGGTAGGCGGTAATGAGCAGTTCTTC
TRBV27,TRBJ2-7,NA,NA,CASSPLEGGVEVEQYF,TGTGCCAGCAGTCCCCTAGAAGGGGGAGTCGAGGTTGAGCAGTACTTC
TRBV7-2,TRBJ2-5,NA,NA,CASSFSRETQYF,TGTGCCAGCAGTTTTTCCCGGGAGACCCAGTACTTC
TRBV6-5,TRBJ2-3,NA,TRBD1,CAIIRDRGTDTQYF,TGTGCCATCATCCGGGACAGGGGCACAGATACGCAGTATTTT
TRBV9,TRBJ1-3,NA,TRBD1,CASSGDRGNTIYF,TGTGCCAGCAGCGGGGACAGGGGAAACACCATATATTTT
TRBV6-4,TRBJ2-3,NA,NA,CASSDSYLGGGTDTQYF,TGTGCCAGCAGTGACTCTTATTTGGGTGGAGGGACAGATACGCAGTATTTT
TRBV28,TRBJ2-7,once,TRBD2,CASSRTSGPYEQYF,TGTGCCAGCAGTCGGACTAGCGGCCCCTACGAGCAGTACTTC
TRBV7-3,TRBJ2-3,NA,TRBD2,CASSSNMGGTDTQYF,TGTGCCAGCAGCTCCAATATGGGGGGGACAGATACGCAGTATTTT
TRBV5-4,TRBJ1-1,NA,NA,CASSPGGRKSNTEAFF,TGTGCCAGCAGCCCGGGAGGTCGGAAGTCGAACACTGAAGCTTTCTTT
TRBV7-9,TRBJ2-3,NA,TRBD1,CASSLLSGQGYTDTQYF,TGTGCCAGCAGCCTTCTCAGCGGACAGGGTTACACAGATACGCAGTATTTT
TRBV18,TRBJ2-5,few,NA,CASSPGLGETQYF,TGTGCCAGCTCCCCCGGACTGGGAGAGACCCAGTACTTC
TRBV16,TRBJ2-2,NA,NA,CASSPLGLMKGELFF,TGTGCCAGCAGCCCGCTGGGACTTATGAAGGGGGAGCTGTTTTTT
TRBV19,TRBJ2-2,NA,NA,CASRLGGPAANTGELFF,TGTGCCAGTCGCTTGGGGGGTCCCGCCGCGAACACCGGGGAGCTGTTTTTT
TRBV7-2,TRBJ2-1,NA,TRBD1,CASTSDRGLHNEQFF,TGTGCCAGCACCTCCGACAGGGGCCTTCACAATGAGCAGTTCTTC
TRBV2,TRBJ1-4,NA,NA,CASSFRVTNEKLFF,TGTGCCAGCAGCTTCAGGGTCACTAATGAAAAACTGTTTTTT
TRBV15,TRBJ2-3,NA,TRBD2,CATSRKRLAEGRTDTQYF,TGTGCCACCAGCAGAAAGAGACTAGCGGAGGGGCGGACAGATACGCAGTATTTT
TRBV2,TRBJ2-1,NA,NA,CASTLPGAYNEQFF,TGTGCCAGCACCCTACCCGGGGCCTACAATGAGCAGTTCTTC
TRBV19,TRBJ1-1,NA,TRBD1,CASSTQGAPSTEAFF,TGTGCCAGTAGTACACAGGGGGCGCCTTCCACTGAAGCTTTCTTT
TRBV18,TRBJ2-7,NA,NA,CASSPGQGGPYEQYF,TGTGCCAGCTCACCTGGACAGGGAGGGCCCTACGAGCAGTACTTC
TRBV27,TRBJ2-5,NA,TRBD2,CAIQTSGGTQYF,TGTGCCATCCAAACTAGCGGCGGGACCCAGTACTTC
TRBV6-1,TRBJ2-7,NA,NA,CASSEVQGVYEQYF,TGTGCCAGCAGTGAAGTGCAGGGTGTCTACGAGCAGTACTTC
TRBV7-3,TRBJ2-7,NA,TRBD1,CASSLSGLVGTGSHEQYF,TGTGCCAGCAGCTTAAGCGGTTTGGTGGGGACAGGGTCCCACGAGCAGTACTTC
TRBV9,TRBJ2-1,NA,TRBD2,CASSVEPTSGYNEQFF,TGTGCCAGCAGCGTAGAACCGACTAGCGGATACAATGAGCAGTTCTTC
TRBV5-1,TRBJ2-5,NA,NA,CASSFQQDQETQYF,TGCGCCAGCAGCTTTCAACAGGACCAAGAGACCCAGTACTTC
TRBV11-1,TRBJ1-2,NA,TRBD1,CASSSNRGRTYGYTF,TGTGCCAGCAGCTCTAACAGGGGGCGCACCTATGGCTACACCTTC
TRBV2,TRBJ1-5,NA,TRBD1,CASRTGGRQPQHF,TGTGCCAGCAGAACAGGGGGCCGGCAGCCCCAGCATTTT
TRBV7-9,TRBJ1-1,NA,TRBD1,CASSLGSDRLDAFF,TGTGCCAGCAGCTTAGGTTCGGACAGGCTGGATGCTTTCTTT
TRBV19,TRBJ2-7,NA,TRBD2,CASNLAGGTKQYF,TGTGCCAGTAATCTAGCGGGAGGGACCAAGCAGTACTTC
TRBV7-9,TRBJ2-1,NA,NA,CASSYSIEQFF,TGTGCCAGCAGTTATAGTATTGAGCAGTTCTTC
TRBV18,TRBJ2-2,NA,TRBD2,CASLRTSASGELFF,TGTGCCAGCCTGCGGACTAGCGCATCCGGGGAGCTGTTTTTT
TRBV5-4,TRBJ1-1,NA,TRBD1,CASSPGTVNTEAFF,TGTGCCAGCAGCCCCGGGACAGTGAACACTGAAGCTTTCTTT
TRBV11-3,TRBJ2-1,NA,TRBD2,CASSKGGPYNEQFF,TGTGCCAGCAGCAAGGGAGGGCCGTACAATGAGCAGTTCTTC
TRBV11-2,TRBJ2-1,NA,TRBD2,CASSLDKGLAFNEQFF,TGTGCCAGCAGCTTAGATAAGGGACTAGCTTTCAATGAGCAGTTCTTC
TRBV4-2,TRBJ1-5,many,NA,CASSQVVGGGQPQHF,TGTGCCAGCAGCCAGGTTGTAGGTGGAGGTCAGCCCCAGCATTTT
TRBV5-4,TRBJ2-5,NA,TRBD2,CASKISGRSGETQYF,TGTGCCAGCAAGATTAGCGGGAGATCGGGAGAGACCCAGTACTTC
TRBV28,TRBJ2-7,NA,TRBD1,CASSQDRGRHYEQYF,TGTGCCAGCAGTCAAGACAGGGGACGTCACTACGAGCAGTACTTC
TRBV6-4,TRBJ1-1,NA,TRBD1,CAKTGSTEAFF,TGTGCCAAGACAGGGAGCACTGAAGCTTTCTTT
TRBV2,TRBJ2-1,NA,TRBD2,CASSEARLAGYNEQFF,TGTGCCAGCAGTGAAGCTCGACTAGCGGGGTACAATGAGCAGTTCTTC
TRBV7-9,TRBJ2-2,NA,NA,CASSFPGGAGELFF,TGTGCCAGCAGCTTCCCCGGGGGAGCCGGGGAGCTGTTTTTT
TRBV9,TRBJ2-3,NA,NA,CASSPTGAIQTDTQYF,TGTGCCAGCAGCCCAACGGGAGCGATTCAGACAGATACGCAGTATTTT